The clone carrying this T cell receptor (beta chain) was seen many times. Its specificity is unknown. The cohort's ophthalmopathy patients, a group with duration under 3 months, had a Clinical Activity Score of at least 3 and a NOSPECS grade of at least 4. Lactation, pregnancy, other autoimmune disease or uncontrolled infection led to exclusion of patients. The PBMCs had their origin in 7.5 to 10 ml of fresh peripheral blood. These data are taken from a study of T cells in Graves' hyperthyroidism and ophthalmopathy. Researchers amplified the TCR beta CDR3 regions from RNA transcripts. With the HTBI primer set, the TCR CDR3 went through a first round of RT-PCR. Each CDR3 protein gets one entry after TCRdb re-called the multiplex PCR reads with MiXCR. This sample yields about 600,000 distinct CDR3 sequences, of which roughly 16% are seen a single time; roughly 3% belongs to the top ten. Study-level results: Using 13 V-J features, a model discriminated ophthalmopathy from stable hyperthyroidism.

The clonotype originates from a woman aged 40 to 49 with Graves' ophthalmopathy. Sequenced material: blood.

DNA of the CDR3: TGTGCCAGCAGCCCCTTACCGACAGGGAGTCGTGGCTACGAGCAGTACTTC. Protein product: CASSPLPTGSRGYEQYF. The chain carries TRBV3-1 and TRBJ2-7, with 7 bases lining up with TRBD1. J gave up 3 bases and V 4 bases, and 15 bases lay outside the gene matches. The CDR3 spans 17 residues. Germline assignment: CDR1 LGHDT and CDR2 YNNKEL (reference sequence).